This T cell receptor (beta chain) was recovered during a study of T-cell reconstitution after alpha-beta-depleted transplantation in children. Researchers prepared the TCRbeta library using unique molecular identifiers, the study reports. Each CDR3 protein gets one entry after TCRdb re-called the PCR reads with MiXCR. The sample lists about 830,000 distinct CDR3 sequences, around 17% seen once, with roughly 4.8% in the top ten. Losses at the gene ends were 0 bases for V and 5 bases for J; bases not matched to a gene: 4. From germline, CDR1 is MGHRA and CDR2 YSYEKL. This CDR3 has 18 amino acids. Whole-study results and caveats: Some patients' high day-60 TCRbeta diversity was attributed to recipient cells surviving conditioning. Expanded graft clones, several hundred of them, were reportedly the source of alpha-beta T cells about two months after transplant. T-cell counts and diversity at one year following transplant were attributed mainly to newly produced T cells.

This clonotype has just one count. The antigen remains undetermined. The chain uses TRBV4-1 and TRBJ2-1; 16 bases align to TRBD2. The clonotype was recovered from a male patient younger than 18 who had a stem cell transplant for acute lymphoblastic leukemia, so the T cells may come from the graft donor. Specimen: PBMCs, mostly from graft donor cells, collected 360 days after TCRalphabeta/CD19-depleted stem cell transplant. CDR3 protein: CASSQEGLAGGLNNEQFF. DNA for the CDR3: TGCGCCAGCAGCCAAGAGGGACTAGCGGGAGGGCTAAACAATGAGCAGTTCTTC.